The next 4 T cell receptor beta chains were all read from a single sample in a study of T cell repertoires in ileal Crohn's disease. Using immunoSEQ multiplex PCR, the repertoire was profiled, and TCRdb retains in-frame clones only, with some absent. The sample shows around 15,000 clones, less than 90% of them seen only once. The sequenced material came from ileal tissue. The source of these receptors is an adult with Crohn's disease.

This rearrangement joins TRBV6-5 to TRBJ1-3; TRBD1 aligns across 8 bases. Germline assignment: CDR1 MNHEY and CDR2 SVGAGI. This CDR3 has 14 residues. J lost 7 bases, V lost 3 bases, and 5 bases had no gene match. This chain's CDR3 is CASSYGQGVNTIYF. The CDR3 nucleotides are TGTGCCAGCAGTTATGGACAGGGCGTGAACACCATATATTTT.

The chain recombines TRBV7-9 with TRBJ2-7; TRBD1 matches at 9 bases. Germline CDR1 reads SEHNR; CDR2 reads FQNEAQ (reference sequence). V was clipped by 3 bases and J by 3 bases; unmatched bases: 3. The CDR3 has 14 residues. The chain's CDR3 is CASSFGDRDYEQYF. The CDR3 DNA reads TGTGCCAGCAGCTTTGGGGACAGGGACTACGAGCAGTACTTC.

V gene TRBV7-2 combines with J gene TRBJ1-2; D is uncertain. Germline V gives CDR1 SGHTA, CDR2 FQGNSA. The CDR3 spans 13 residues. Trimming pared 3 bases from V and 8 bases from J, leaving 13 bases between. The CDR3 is CASSLTLTGGYTF. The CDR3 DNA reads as TGTGCCAGCAGCTTGACATTGACGGGAGGCTACACCTTC.

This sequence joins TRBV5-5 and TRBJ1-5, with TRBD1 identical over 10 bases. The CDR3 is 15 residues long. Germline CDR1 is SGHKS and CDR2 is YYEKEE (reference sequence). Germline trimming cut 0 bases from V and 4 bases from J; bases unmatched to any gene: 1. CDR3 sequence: CASSLEGQGNQPQHF. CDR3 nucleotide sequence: TGTGCCAGCAGCTTGGAGGGACAGGGGAATCAGCCCCAGCATTTT.